This T cell receptor beta chain was identified in a study of blood T cell repertoires in COVID-19. Study information: Some COVID-19 samples were acute and others convalescent; all came from the United States, Italy and Spain.

The CDR3 has 13 residues. The germline V gene encodes CDR1 MGHDK and CDR2 SYGVNS. Between the trimmed V and J ends, which lost 8 bases and 2 bases, there was a span of 9 bases. Under the authors' procedure: Reference gene primer amplification yielded estimated nucleated cell counts. Data came from immunoSEQ multiplex PCR; TCRdb stores just in-frame clones and leaves some out. The V and J calls and clone size are taken from that table; D and trimming were inferred from the DNA. Of some 200,000 clones listed, roughly nine tenths were seen once; the top ten hold approximately 12%. This clonotype was sampled from a woman younger than 30 who had recovered from COVID-19. The chain is built from TRBV25-1 and TRBJ1-4; D is uncertain. Sequencing was performed on peripheral blood. In DNA form, the CDR3 reads TGTGCCAGCTGCAGTAGCACTAATGAAAAACTGTTTTTT. Translating gives CASCSSTNEKLFF.